This TCR beta chain was retrieved from a study of shared T cell receptors in the human thymus. The protocol was immunoSEQ multiplex PCR, while the TCRdb copy is restricted to in-frame clones and leaves out a portion. The sample has some 700,000 clones, approximately 90% seen once. Germline V gene sequence: CDR1 PRHDT, CDR2 FYEKMQ (reference sequence). There are 11 residues in the CDR3. The ends were cut back, 5 bases at V and 4 bases at J, with 6 bases in the middle. The data were also submitted as part of a second study, on human thymus T cells.

The chain combines TRBV13 with TRBJ2-7, with a tentative D call TRBD2 (6 bases). The clonotype was recovered from a boy in the first two years of life with a congenital heart defect. The material sequenced was thymocytes. The chain's CDR3 is CASSGGYEQYF. CDR3 DNA sequence: TGTGCCAGCAGCGGGGGGTACGAGCAGTACTTC.